These T cell receptor beta chains were read from a single sample in a study of blood T cell repertoires in COVID-19. Assay: immunoSEQ multiplex PCR; the TCRdb copy retains only in-frame clones and omits some. The top ten clones hold more than 1.5% of a sample with under 300,000 clones, roughly 84% of them seen once. The specimen was peripheral blood. The receptors were sampled from a middle-aged woman who had recovered from COVID-19. Both conserved end residues are part of each CDR3. The order of the fields is CDR3 DNA, CDR3 protein, D gene, V gene, clone size, J gene. D genes are given only for firm matches. Part of the rows lack a size; the others show once, few, many or a class for expanded clones.

CDR3nt: TGTGCCAGCAGAGGGGGAAGGGATCAGCCCCAGCATTTT
CDR3aa: CASRGGRDQPQHF
d_gene: -
v_gene: TRBV6-5
abundance: few
j_gene: TRBJ1-5

CDR3nt: TGTGCCAGCAGCTCATGGACAGGGGGAGGGGATACGCAGTATTTT
CDR3aa: CASSSWTGGGDTQYF
d_gene: TRBD1
v_gene: TRBV7-9
abundance: -
j_gene: TRBJ2-3

CDR3nt: TGTGCCAGCAACGGAGAGGGCACTGAAGCTTTCTTT
CDR3aa: CASNGEGTEAFF
d_gene: -
v_gene: TRBV7-9
abundance: -
j_gene: TRBJ1-1

CDR3nt: TGTGCCATCAGTGAGTCGGAGGGTGAAGCTTTCTTT
CDR3aa: CAISESEGEAFF
d_gene: -
v_gene: TRBV10-3
abundance: -
j_gene: TRBJ1-1

CDR3nt: TGTGCCACGGCGGGGCGGGGCAATCAGCCCCAGCATTTT
CDR3aa: CATAGRGNQPQHF
d_gene: -
v_gene: TRBV24-1
abundance: -
j_gene: TRBJ1-5

CDR3nt: TGTGCCACCAGTGATGGTGGACTAGCGGGGGAGAGCTCCTACAATGAGCAGTTCTTC
CDR3aa: CATSDGGLAGESSYNEQFF
d_gene: TRBD2
v_gene: TRBV24-1
abundance: -
j_gene: TRBJ2-1

CDR3nt: TGTGCCAGCAGTCTCAGACAGGACTCTGGAAACACCATATATTTT
CDR3aa: CASSLRQDSGNTIYF
d_gene: -
v_gene: TRBV28
abundance: -
j_gene: TRBJ1-3

CDR3nt: TGTGCCAGCAGTGTGGGACAAGGAGGAAACACCATATATTTT
CDR3aa: CASSVGQGGNTIYF
d_gene: -
v_gene: TRBV2
abundance: -
j_gene: TRBJ1-3

CDR3nt: TGTGCCACCAGTGCCCCAGGGGGCGGGGAGACCCAGTACTTC
CDR3aa: CATSAPGGGETQYF
d_gene: TRBD1
v_gene: TRBV24-1
abundance: -
j_gene: TRBJ2-5

CDR3nt: TGTGCCAGCAGCCCCGCGGGCTTCAGCTCCTACGAGCAGTACTTC
CDR3aa: CASSPAGFSSYEQYF
d_gene: -
v_gene: TRBV5-4
abundance: -
j_gene: TRBJ2-7

CDR3nt: TGCGCCAGCAGCTCAGGAATAGACAGGGATAATCAGCCCCAGCATTTT
CDR3aa: CASSSGIDRDNQPQHF
d_gene: TRBD1
v_gene: TRBV5-1
abundance: -
j_gene: TRBJ1-5

CDR3nt: TGTGCCAGCAGCTTAGGAGCAGGTTATGGCTACACCTTC
CDR3aa: CASSLGAGYGYTF
d_gene: -
v_gene: TRBV11-2
abundance: -
j_gene: TRBJ1-2

CDR3nt: TGCGCCAGCAGCTTGGGGTCTGCGGGGGGGCTAACAGATACGCAGTATTTT
CDR3aa: CASSLGSAGGLTDTQYF
d_gene: TRBD2
v_gene: TRBV5-1
abundance: -
j_gene: TRBJ2-3

CDR3nt: TGTGCCAGCAGCGTAGCTTTGACAGGGGTTGGACACAATGAGCAGTTCTTC
CDR3aa: CASSVALTGVGHNEQFF
d_gene: TRBD1
v_gene: TRBV9
abundance: -
j_gene: TRBJ2-1

CDR3nt: TGCGCCAGCAGCACGTCCGGGACACCTCCTCAGAACGAGCAGTACTTC
CDR3aa: CASSTSGTPPQNEQYF
d_gene: -
v_gene: TRBV5-1
abundance: -
j_gene: TRBJ2-7

CDR3nt: TGTGCCAGCTCACCAATGGCAGGCGAAACTCCCTCTGGAAACACCATATATTTT
CDR3aa: CASSPMAGETPSGNTIYF
d_gene: -
v_gene: TRBV18
abundance: -
j_gene: TRBJ1-3

CDR3nt: TGTGCCAGCAGTTTTCTGACAGTCTATGGCTACACCTTC
CDR3aa: CASSFLTVYGYTF
d_gene: -
v_gene: TRBV28
abundance: -
j_gene: TRBJ1-2

CDR3nt: TGTGCCAGCAGCCAAGATCTCGCTAGCGGGGGGGCTTCCCCCTACGAGCAGTACTTC
CDR3aa: CASSQDLASGGASPYEQYF
d_gene: TRBD2
v_gene: TRBV4-2
abundance: -
j_gene: TRBJ2-7

CDR3nt: TGTGCCACCCAGGGACAGTCGAGCTCCTACAATGAGCAGTTCTTC
CDR3aa: CATQGQSSSYNEQFF
d_gene: TRBD1
v_gene: TRBV15
abundance: once
j_gene: TRBJ2-1

CDR3nt: TGTGCCAGCAGCCGGGACGGGGAGCTGTTTTTT
CDR3aa: CASSRDGELFF
d_gene: -
v_gene: TRBV7-9
abundance: once
j_gene: TRBJ2-2

CDR3nt: TGTGCCACCAGCTTTAGCGGGGGGCCTTCCTACAATGAGCAGTTCTTC
CDR3aa: CATSFSGGPSYNEQFF
d_gene: TRBD2
v_gene: TRBV24-1
abundance: -
j_gene: TRBJ2-1

CDR3nt: TGTGCCAGCAGCCCACGAGGGGGACAGGCTGGGGCCAACGTCCTGACTTTC
CDR3aa: CASSPRGGQAGANVLTF
d_gene: TRBD1
v_gene: TRBV4-2
abundance: -
j_gene: TRBJ2-6

CDR3nt: TGCGCCAGCAGCCTGCCCGGGACAGCAAACTATGGCTACACCTTC
CDR3aa: CASSLPGTANYGYTF
d_gene: TRBD1
v_gene: TRBV5-1
abundance: -
j_gene: TRBJ1-2

CDR3nt: TGTGCCAGCAGCTTAACAGGTGTAACCTACGAGCAGTACTTC
CDR3aa: CASSLTGVTYEQYF
d_gene: -
v_gene: TRBV13
abundance: -
j_gene: TRBJ2-7

CDR3nt: TGTGCCAGTGGGACAAACTCTGGAAACACCATATATTTT
CDR3aa: CASGTNSGNTIYF
d_gene: -
v_gene: TRBV19
abundance: -
j_gene: TRBJ1-3

CDR3nt: TGTGCCAGCAGTTACGCGCAGGGGGCATTCACTGAAGCTTTCTTT
CDR3aa: CASSYAQGAFTEAFF
d_gene: TRBD1
v_gene: TRBV6-5
abundance: -
j_gene: TRBJ1-1

CDR3nt: TGTGCCAGCAGTCTATCTAGCGGGGGGGCGGATGAGCAGTTCTTC
CDR3aa: CASSLSSGGADEQFF
d_gene: TRBD2
v_gene: TRBV6-4
abundance: -
j_gene: TRBJ2-1

CDR3nt: TGTGCCAGCAGCATGCACACAGTCTCACCCCTCCACTTT
CDR3aa: CASSMHTVSPLHF
d_gene: -
v_gene: TRBV7-3
abundance: -
j_gene: TRBJ1-6

CDR3nt: TGCGCCAGCAGCTTGGCCTTGGCCACTGAAGCTTTCTTT
CDR3aa: CASSLALATEAFF
d_gene: -
v_gene: TRBV5-1
abundance: -
j_gene: TRBJ1-1

CDR3nt: TGTGCCAGCAGCCTCAGGGGTGGTTTGGGGTCACCCCTCCACTTT
CDR3aa: CASSLRGGLGSPLHF
d_gene: -
v_gene: TRBV13
abundance: -
j_gene: TRBJ1-6

CDR3nt: TGTGCCATCAGTGAGTCTTTCTCTAGCACAGATACGCAGTATTTT
CDR3aa: CAISESFSSTDTQYF
d_gene: -
v_gene: TRBV10-3
abundance: -
j_gene: TRBJ2-3

CDR3nt: TGCGCCAGCAGACAGGGAGCCTACGAGCAGTACTTC
CDR3aa: CASRQGAYEQYF
d_gene: -
v_gene: TRBV5-1
abundance: -
j_gene: TRBJ2-7

CDR3nt: TGTGCCTGTGGACCGGGACAGGGGACAGAGACCCAGTACTTC
CDR3aa: CACGPGQGTETQYF
d_gene: TRBD1
v_gene: TRBV30
abundance: once
j_gene: TRBJ2-5

CDR3nt: TGTGCCAGCAGCAGAGACAGGGTGGGGATGAACACTGAAGCTTTCTTT
CDR3aa: CASSRDRVGMNTEAFF
d_gene: TRBD1
v_gene: TRBV28
abundance: -
j_gene: TRBJ1-1

CDR3nt: TGTGCCAGCCTGGGACAGGGTAGGCTGTTTTTT
CDR3aa: CASLGQGRLFF
d_gene: TRBD1
v_gene: TRBV6-5
abundance: once
j_gene: TRBJ1-4

CDR3nt: TGTGCCAGCAGCTTAGGCGCGGGGGTGGAGACCCAGTACTTC
CDR3aa: CASSLGAGVETQYF
d_gene: TRBD2
v_gene: TRBV5-5
abundance: -
j_gene: TRBJ2-5

CDR3nt: TGTGCCAGCAGCTTGGTCTACGATACGCAGTATTTT
CDR3aa: CASSLVYDTQYF
d_gene: -
v_gene: TRBV5-4
abundance: -
j_gene: TRBJ2-3

CDR3nt: TGTGCCAGCAGTTTATTAGGGGTCTATGGCTACACCTTC
CDR3aa: CASSLLGVYGYTF
d_gene: -
v_gene: TRBV28
abundance: -
j_gene: TRBJ1-2

CDR3nt: TGTGCCAGCAGCCAAGACCCACAGGCGAACACTGAAGCTTTCTTT
CDR3aa: CASSQDPQANTEAFF
d_gene: -
v_gene: TRBV3-1/TRBV3-2
abundance: -
j_gene: TRBJ1-1

CDR3nt: TGTGCCAGCCACGGAGGCTCTGGAAACACCATATATTTT
CDR3aa: CASHGGSGNTIYF
d_gene: -
v_gene: TRBV19
abundance: -
j_gene: TRBJ1-3

CDR3nt: TGTGCCAGCAGTCCCGGGACAGGAACCTTTAACTATGGCTACACCTTC
CDR3aa: CASSPGTGTFNYGYTF
d_gene: TRBD1
v_gene: TRBV28
abundance: -
j_gene: TRBJ1-2

CDR3nt: TGTGCCAGCAGCCATACTAGCGGGGGGGCCTACAATGAGCAGTTCTTC
CDR3aa: CASSHTSGGAYNEQFF
d_gene: TRBD2
v_gene: TRBV7-9
abundance: -
j_gene: TRBJ2-1

CDR3nt: TGTGCCAGCACCTCACAGGCACAAAAGTTCCTATATGGCTACACCTTC
CDR3aa: CASTSQAQKFLYGYTF
d_gene: -
v_gene: TRBV5-4
abundance: -
j_gene: TRBJ1-2

CDR3nt: TGTGCCAGCAGCGAGACAGCACTGAACACCGGGGAGCTGTTTTTT
CDR3aa: CASSETALNTGELFF
d_gene: -
v_gene: TRBV7-9
abundance: -
j_gene: TRBJ2-2

CDR3nt: TGTGCCAGCAGGGATTTTGGGACAGATAATTCACCCCTCCACTTT
CDR3aa: CASRDFGTDNSPLHF
d_gene: TRBD1
v_gene: TRBV6-4
abundance: -
j_gene: TRBJ1-6

CDR3nt: TGCGCCAGCAGCTCCCACTTATGGGAGACCCAGTACTTC
CDR3aa: CASSSHLWETQYF
d_gene: -
v_gene: TRBV5-1
abundance: once
j_gene: TRBJ2-5

CDR3nt: TGTGCCAGCAGTTACATGACGGGTGGGGCCACTGAAGCTTTCTTT
CDR3aa: CASSYMTGGATEAFF
d_gene: -
v_gene: TRBV6-5
abundance: -
j_gene: TRBJ1-1

CDR3nt: TGTGCCAGCACTCTCCGGGCAGGGTGGAACTCTGGAAACACCATATATTTT
CDR3aa: CASTLRAGWNSGNTIYF
d_gene: -
v_gene: TRBV28
abundance: -
j_gene: TRBJ1-3

CDR3nt: TGTGCCTGGAGTTCGGGACTGATTAATTCACCCCTCCACTTT
CDR3aa: CAWSSGLINSPLHF
d_gene: -
v_gene: TRBV30
abundance: -
j_gene: TRBJ1-6

CDR3nt: TGCGCCAGCAGCCAGACAGGACAGGGGAGCTACACCTTC
CDR3aa: CASSQTGQGSYTF
d_gene: TRBD1
v_gene: TRBV4-1
abundance: -
j_gene: TRBJ1-2

CDR3nt: TGTGCCAGCAGTTACTTCGGGGGGGACACCGGGGAGCTGTTTTTT
CDR3aa: CASSYFGGDTGELFF
d_gene: TRBD2
v_gene: TRBV6-2/TRBV6-3
abundance: -
j_gene: TRBJ2-2

CDR3nt: TGTGCCAGCAGGGACGACAGAAATAGCAATCAGCCCCAGCATTTT
CDR3aa: CASRDDRNSNQPQHF
d_gene: -
v_gene: TRBV2
abundance: -
j_gene: TRBJ1-5

CDR3nt: TGTGCCAGCACCGTACGGAGGGGTAGCACAGATACGCAGTATTTT
CDR3aa: CASTVRRGSTDTQYF
d_gene: -
v_gene: TRBV6-5
abundance: once
j_gene: TRBJ2-3

CDR3nt: TGTGCCAGCAAAACGACAGGGGGGAATGAGCAGTTCTTC
CDR3aa: CASKTTGGNEQFF
d_gene: TRBD1
v_gene: TRBV6-5
abundance: -
j_gene: TRBJ2-1

CDR3nt: TGTGCCAGCAGCGGACAGGGTACGGGATACGAGCAGTACTTC
CDR3aa: CASSGQGTGYEQYF
d_gene: TRBD1
v_gene: TRBV7-9
abundance: -
j_gene: TRBJ2-7